These 3 T cell receptor beta chains were all obtained from the same sample, sequenced in a study of human T cells and chemical hapten exposure. TCRdb redid the calling of the RACE reads with MiXCR, one entry per CDR3 protein. In the table there are under 50,000 distinct CDR3 sequences, around 9.5% of which are singletons. Specified time point: patch test 3, about 24 weeks after DPC sensitization. As to treatment: therapeutic diphenylcyclopropenone sensitization with weekly scalp DPC. Whole blood that had not been fractionated was the source of extracted total RNA. Material: whole blood, obtained in connection with sensitization to the hapten diphenylcyclopropenone (DPC). Receptors were obtained from a man aged 45-65 years with alopecia areata. Some clones in this sample may be carry-over from other donors' samples.

Only a few counts were recorded for this clonotype. This chain connects TRBV3-1 to TRBJ2-4, with D maybe TRBD1 (5 bases). This CDR3 spans 16 amino acids. CDR1 LGHDT and CDR2 YNNKEL come from the germline V gene (reference sequence). V dropped 0 bases and J dropped 0 bases, with 9 bases sitting between them. CDR3 sequence: CASSQEGPLAKNIQYF. CDR3 nucleotide sequence: TGTGCCAGCAGCCAAGAGGGGCCTCTAGCCAAAAACATTCAGTACTTC.

This clonotype occurred a few times. V and J are TRBV11-1 and TRBJ2-1; maybe TRBD2 (6 bases). Germline V CDR1 and CDR2: SGHAT, FQDESV (reference sequence). This CDR3 is 14 amino acids long. V dropped 2 bases and J dropped 9 bases, with 14 bases sitting between them. The CDR3 protein is CASSLTGRGGEQFF. The CDR3 DNA follows: TGTGCCAGCAGCTTAACCGGGAGAGGAGGTGAGCAGTTCTTC. The full variable domain, rest sourced from reference TRBV11-1 and TRBJ2-1, is EAEVAQSPRYKITEKSQAVAFWCDPISGHATLYWYRQILGQGPELLVQFQDESVVDDSQLPKDRFSAERLKGVDSTLKIQPAELGDSAMYLCASSLTGRGGEQFFGPGTRLTVL.

This clonotype was seen repeatedly, ten times or more. The rearrangement uses TRBV15 and TRBJ2-1; D call uncertain. Trimming took off 0 bases at V and 4 bases at J, with 13 bases between the two ends. Germline loops: CDR1 LNHNV, CDR2 YYDKDF (reference sequence). The CDR3 has 16 amino acids. The CDR3 DNA reads as TGTGCCACCAGCAGAGATGTTACAGTTTCTTACAATGAGCAGTTCTTC. Amino acid sequence: CATSRDVTVSYNEQFF.